This TCR beta chain came from a study of blood T cells in healthy people across ages. Researchers isolated at least 7 million PBMCs per sample. The use of a sample-barcoded 5' primer and a J-beta primer mix characterized a second PCR of 7 to 11 cycles. TCRdb re-called the 5' RACE reads through MiXCR, storing one row per CDR3 protein. In the table there are about 620,000 distinct CDR3 sequences, 21% of which are singletons. Looked up from germline, CDR1 is MGHRA and CDR2 is YSYEKL. CDR3 length equals 17 residues. V was pared by 3 bases and J by 0 bases, with 15 bases between. The chain employs TRBV4-1 and TRBJ2-1; D gene uncertain. The sample was blood. The receptor comes from a man aged 70-80 years in good health. Here the CDR3 DNA reads TGCGCCAGCAGCCAGAAGGGCGACGTTAGCTCCTACAATGAGCAGTTCTTC. Amino acids: CASSQKGDVSSYNEQFF.